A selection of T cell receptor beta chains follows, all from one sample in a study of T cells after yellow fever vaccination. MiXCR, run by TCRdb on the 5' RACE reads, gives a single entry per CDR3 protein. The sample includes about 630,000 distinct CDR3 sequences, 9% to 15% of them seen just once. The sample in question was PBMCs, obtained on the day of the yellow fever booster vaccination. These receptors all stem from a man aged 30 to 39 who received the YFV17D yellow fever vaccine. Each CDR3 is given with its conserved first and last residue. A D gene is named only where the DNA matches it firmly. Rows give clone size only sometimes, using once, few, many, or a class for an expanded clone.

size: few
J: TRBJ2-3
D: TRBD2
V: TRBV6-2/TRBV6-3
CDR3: CASSYSGGSGTDTQYF
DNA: TGTGCCAGCAGTTACTCCGGCGGGAGCGGGACAGATACGCAGTATTTT

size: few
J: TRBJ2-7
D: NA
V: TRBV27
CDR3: CASSRPDYEQYF
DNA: TGTGCCAGCAGTCGCCCCGACTACGAGCAGTACTTC

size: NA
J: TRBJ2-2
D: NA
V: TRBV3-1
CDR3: CASSQGHLNTGELFF
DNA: TGTGCCAGCAGCCAGGGACACCTGAACACCGGGGAGCTGTTTTTT

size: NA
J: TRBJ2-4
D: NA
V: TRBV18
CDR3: CASSPPVNTKNIQYF
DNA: TGTGCCAGCTCACCACCGGTAAACACAAAAAACATTCAGTACTTC

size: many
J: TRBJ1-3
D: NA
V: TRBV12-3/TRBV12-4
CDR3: CASSAHRAGNTIYF
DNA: TGTGCCAGCAGTGCCCACAGGGCTGGAAACACCATATATTTT

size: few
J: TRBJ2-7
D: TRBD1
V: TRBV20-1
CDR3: CSASRDRVIYEQYF
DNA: TGCAGTGCTAGCCGGGACAGGGTTATCTACGAGCAGTACTTC

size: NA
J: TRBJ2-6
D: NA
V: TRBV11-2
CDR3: CASSTGLGGANVLTF
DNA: TGTGCCAGCAGTACAGGGCTAGGCGGGGCCAACGTCCTGACTTTC

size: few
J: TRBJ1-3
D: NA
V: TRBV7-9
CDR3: CASSLPLGNTIYF
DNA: TGTGCCAGCAGCCTTCCCCTCGGAAACACCATATATTTT

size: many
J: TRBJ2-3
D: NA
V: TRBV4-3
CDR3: CASSLGGGRDTQYF
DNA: TGCGCCAGCAGCCTCGGAGGGGGGAGAGATACGCAGTATTTT

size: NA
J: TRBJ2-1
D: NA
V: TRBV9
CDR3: CASSGGGEGYNEQFF
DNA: TGTGCCAGCAGCGGTGGAGGGGAAGGCTACAATGAGCAGTTCTTC

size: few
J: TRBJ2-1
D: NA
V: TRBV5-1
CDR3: CASSLAGFSSYNEQFF
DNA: TGCGCCAGCAGCTTGGCCGGCTTCAGCTCCTACAATGAGCAGTTCTTC

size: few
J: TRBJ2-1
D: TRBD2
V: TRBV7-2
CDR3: CASSHTSGSYNEQFF
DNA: TGTGCCAGCAGCCACACTAGCGGCTCCTACAATGAGCAGTTCTTC

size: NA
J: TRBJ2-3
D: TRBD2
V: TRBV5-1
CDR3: CASSPSVGAGASDTQYF
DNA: TGCGCCAGCAGCCCGTCCGTCGGAGCGGGAGCCTCCGATACGCAGTATTTT

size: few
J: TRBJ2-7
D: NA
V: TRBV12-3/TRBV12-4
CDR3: CASSFQNRSYEQYF
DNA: TGTGCCAGCAGTTTCCAGAACAGGTCCTACGAGCAGTACTTC

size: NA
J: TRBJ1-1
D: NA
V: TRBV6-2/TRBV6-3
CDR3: CASSWRDVNTEAFF
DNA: TGTGCCAGCAGTTGGAGGGACGTGAACACTGAAGCTTTCTTT